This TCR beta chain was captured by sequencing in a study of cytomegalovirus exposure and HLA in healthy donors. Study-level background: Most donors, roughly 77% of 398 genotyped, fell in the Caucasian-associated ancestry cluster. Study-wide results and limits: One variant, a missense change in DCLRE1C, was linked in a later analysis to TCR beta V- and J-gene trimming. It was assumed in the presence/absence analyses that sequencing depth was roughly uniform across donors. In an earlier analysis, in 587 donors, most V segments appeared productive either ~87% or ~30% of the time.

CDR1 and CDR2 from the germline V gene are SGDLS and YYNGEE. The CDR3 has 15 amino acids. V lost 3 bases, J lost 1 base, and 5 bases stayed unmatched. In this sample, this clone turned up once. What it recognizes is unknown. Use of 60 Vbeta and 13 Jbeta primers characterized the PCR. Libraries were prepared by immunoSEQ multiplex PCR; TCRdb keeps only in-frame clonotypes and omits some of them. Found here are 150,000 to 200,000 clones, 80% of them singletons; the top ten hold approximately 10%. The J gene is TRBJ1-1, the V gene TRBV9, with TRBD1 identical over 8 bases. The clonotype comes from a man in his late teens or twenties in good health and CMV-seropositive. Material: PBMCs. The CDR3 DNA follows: TGTGCCAGCAGCGCCGACAGGGGTGGGAACACTGAAGCTTTCTTT. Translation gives CASSADRGGNTEAFF.